These 19 T cell receptor beta chains share one sample of origin, sequenced in a study of blood T cell repertoires in COVID-19. Data came from immunoSEQ multiplex PCR; TCRdb stores just in-frame clones and leaves some out. Here the sample spans under 350,000 clones, roughly nine tenths being singletons. The sequencing input was peripheral blood. These receptors were obtained from a man aged 45-65 years with acute or convalescent COVID-19.

The V and J genes are TRBV6-5 and TRBJ2-7, with 9 nucleotides matching TRBD2. The germline CDR1 and CDR2 sequences are MNHEY and SVGAGI. J gave up 2 bases and V 9 bases, and 8 bases lay outside the gene matches. The CDR3 loop spans 14 amino acids. CDR3 region: CASLTSGGTYEQYF. As DNA, the CDR3 is TGTGCCAGTCTTACAAGCGGGGGGACCTACGAGCAGTACTTC.

The chain links TRBV7-6 to TRBJ1-6; 7 bases align to TRBD1. CDR1 and CDR2 from the germline V gene are SGHVS and FNYEAQ. This CDR3 contains 15 residues. Unmatched junction bases numbered 11, after V lost 2 bases and J lost 13 bases. The CDR3 sequence: CASSLSATGNSPLHF. The CDR3 DNA is TGTGCCAGCAGCTTATCCGCGACAGGGAACTCTCCCCTCCACTTT.

This chain connects TRBV6-6 to TRBJ1-2; 8 bases are shared with TRBD1. The CDR3 is made up of 16 amino acids. Germline-derived CDR1 and CDR2 are MNHNY and SVGAGI (reference sequence). Germline trimming cut 2 bases from V and 8 bases from J; bases unmatched to any gene: 13. The CDR3 coding sequence is TGTGCCAGCAGTTACATCTCCCTCCCAGGGGGCGAAGGCTACACCTTC. Residues: CASSYISLPGGEGYTF.

The chain couples TRBV27 to TRBJ1-6; 11 bases map to TRBD1. The CDR3 extends over 15 amino acids. Germline V CDR1 and CDR2: MNHEY, SMNVEV (reference sequence). The V and J ends lost 4 bases and 9 bases, in that order; junction bases with no gene match: 5. DNA for the CDR3: TGTGCCAGCAGTTACGGACAGGGGGCGAGTTCACCCCTCCACTTT. Its translation: CASSYGQGASSPLHF.

V usage is TRBV6-5 and J usage is TRBJ2-2, with D possibly matching TRBD1 (6 bases). This CDR3 comprises 14 residues. Germline values: CDR1 MNHEY, CDR2 SVGAGI. Trimming took 5 bases from V and 2 from J, leaving 9 bases between them. This CDR3 is CASSHGTNTGELFF. In nucleotides, the CDR3 is TGTGCCAGCAGTCACGGGACAAACACCGGGGAGCTGTTTTTT.

This chain uses TRBV7-9 with TRBJ1-1; 7 bases align to TRBD1. The germline CDR1 and CDR2 sequences are SEHNR and FQNEAQ (reference sequence). J was trimmed by 6 bases and V by 3 bases; bases with no gene match: 10. This CDR3 is 15 amino acids long. The CDR3 protein is CASSFSLGQFAEAFF. Written as DNA, the CDR3 is TGTGCCAGCAGCTTTTCCCTGGGACAGTTCGCTGAAGCTTTCTTT.

The chain has TRBV7-9 and TRBJ2-7, with D possibly matching TRBD2 (7 bases). V lost 3 bases, J lost 0 bases, and 21 bases lay in between. The CDR3 consists of 18 residues. Germline loops: CDR1 SEHNR, CDR2 FQNEAQ (reference sequence). CDR3 bases: TGTGCCAGCAGCTTGAGGGGGGGCTTTCAGTCGAGCTCCTACGAGCAGTACTTC. Translating it yields CASSLRGGFQSSSYEQYF.

The chain links TRBV19 to TRBJ1-5; no firm D call. The CDR3 is made up of 15 amino acids. Germline V gene sequence: CDR1 LNHDA, CDR2 SQIVND (reference sequence). V shed 3 bases and J shed 2 bases, with 11 bases lying between them. CDR3 residues: CASSMEAGGNQPQHF. The CDR3 DNA reads TGTGCCAGTAGTATGGAGGCCGGGGGCAATCAGCCCCAGCATTTT.

The rearrangement uses TRBV19 and TRBJ2-5; 8 bases are shared with TRBD1. CDR3 length: 16 amino acids. V lost 4 bases, J lost 1 base, and 8 bases stayed unmatched. The V gene's germline CDR1 is LNHDA and CDR2 SQIVND (reference sequence). The CDR3, as DNA: TGTGCCAGTAGTACTCCGGGACAGGCCTCCCAAGAGACCCAGTACTTC. Translated: CASSTPGQASQETQYF.

The chain is built from TRBV2 and TRBJ1-2, with D hard to call. CDR3 size: 13 residues. Trimming stripped 4 bases from V and 4 bases from J, with 10 bases between. Germline V lookup: CDR1 SNHLY, CDR2 FYNNEI. DNA of the CDR3: TGTGCCAGCAGTGCAGTTGGGAGCTATGGCTACACCTTC. Protein: CASSAVGSYGYTF.

The chain has TRBV6-4 and TRBJ2-1; 8 positions match TRBD2. The V and J ends lost 0 bases and 5 bases, in that order; junction bases with no gene match: 3. The CDR3 runs to 15 residues. Germline assignment: CDR1 MRHNA and CDR2 SNTAGT. Here the CDR3 reads CASSDSAGVNNEQFF. CDR3 bases: TGTGCCAGCAGTGACTCAGCGGGGGTTAACAATGAGCAGTTCTTC.

The chain has TRBV5-1 and TRBJ1-1; 8 nucleotides align to TRBD1. Looked up from germline, CDR1 is SGHRS and CDR2 is YFSETQ. The CDR3 totals 14 residues. The junction had 2 bases not matched to a gene; V was cut back by 1 base and J by 3 bases. The chain's CDR3 is CASSLSGGYTEAFF. As DNA, the CDR3 is TGCGCCAGCAGCTTGTCAGGGGGCTACACTGAAGCTTTCTTT.

This clone occurred once. The chain employs TRBV6-5 and TRBJ1-2, with D maybe TRBD1 (5 bases). In germline, CDR1 is MNHEY, CDR2 SVGAGI. The CDR3 totals 13 residues. V gave up 6 bases and J gave up 8 bases, with 16 bases separating them. The CDR3 sequence is CASRDTGTLGYTF. The CDR3 nucleotides read TGTGCCAGCAGAGATACAGGCACCCTAGGCTACACCTTC.

This clone appeared a single time. The rearrangement joins TRBV7-8 to TRBJ1-1; D possibly corresponds to TRBD1 (5 bases). Trimming cost V 1 base and J 0 bases, with 15 bases left between them. The germline V gene encodes CDR1 SGHVS and CDR2 FQNEAQ. The CDR3 spans 17 residues. The CDR3 region is CASSLGAGHLMNTEAFF. DNA of the CDR3: TGTGCCAGCAGCTTAGGTGCAGGGCATCTTATGAACACTGAAGCTTTCTTT. Filled out from reference TRBV7-8 and TRBJ1-1, the complete variable domain reads GAGVSQSPRYKVAKRGQDVALRCDPISGHVSLFWYQQALGQGPEFLTYFQNEAQLDKSGLPSDRFFAERPEGSVSTLKIQRTQQEDSAVYLCASSLGAGHLMNTEAFFGQGTRLTVV.

The chain links TRBV5-8 to TRBJ2-5, with D unclear. Germline assignment: CDR1 SGHTS and CDR2 YDEGEE. This CDR3 has 12 residues. The V end was cut by 3 bases, the J end by 4 bases, with 7 bases between. The CDR3 DNA reads TGTGCCAGCAGCTGGGCCCGAGAGACCCAGTACTTC. Amino acids: CASSWARETQYF.

This clone was counted once. V gene TRBV27 combines with J gene TRBJ2-3; D may be TRBD2 (7 bases). Germline lookup yields CDR1 MNHEY and CDR2 SMNVEV (reference sequence). The CDR3 sequence is 14 residues long. The DNA for the CDR3 is TGTGCAACGCAAGTAGGGGGGGCCATAGATACGCAGTATTTT. It codes for CATQVGGAIDTQYF.

The rearrangement links TRBV30 to TRBJ1-1, with D perhaps matching TRBD1 (6 bases). Trimming removed 3 bases from V and 4 bases from J, with 12 bases in between. Germline lookup yields CDR1 GTSNPN and CDR2 SVGIG (reference sequence). The CDR3 runs to 13 residues. The CDR3 DNA is TGTGCCTGGAGCTCACAGGGAAGCACTGAAGCTTTCTTT. Protein product: CAWSSQGSTEAFF.

The chain is built from TRBV30 and TRBJ2-5; 7 bases map to TRBD2. There are 14 residues in the CDR3. CDR1 GTSNPN and CDR2 SVGIG come from the germline V gene (reference sequence). J gave up 6 bases and V 1 base, and 8 bases lay outside the gene matches. The CDR3 DNA is TGTGCCTGGAGTGGTGGCGGGGGTGGAAAGACCCAGTACTTC. Residues: CAWSGGGGGKTQYF.

The rearrangement links TRBV19 to TRBJ1-1; D is possibly TRBD1 (6 bases). The CDR3 loop spans 15 amino acids. Trimming stripped 6 bases from V and 8 bases from J, with 22 bases between. Germline V gene data show CDR1 as LNHDA and CDR2 as SQIVND (reference sequence). Here the CDR3 reads CASRPIQGGVAEAFF. The DNA of the CDR3 is TGTGCCAGTAGGCCGATACAGGGAGGGGTCGCGGAAGCTTTCTTT.